The rows below give T cell receptor beta chains drawn from one sample of a study of T-cell memory formation after mild COVID-19. TCRdb used MiXCR to reprocess the 5' RACE reads, holding one entry per CDR3 protein. In the table there are about 110,000 distinct CDR3 sequences, about an eighth of which are singletons. Material for sequencing was PBMCs or a T cell subset sorted from them (not recorded which). The receptors stem from a man in his late teens or twenties who had mild COVID-19 (a few samples of this study predate the infection). Cell type and time point are not known. The CDR3 runs from the conserved cysteine through the conserved F or W. D genes are given only for firm matches. Rows give clone size only sometimes, using once, few, many, or a class for an expanded clone.

D	V	size	J	CDR3	DNA
NA	TRBV27	many	TRBJ1-1	CASSPSGMNTEAFF	TGTGCCAGCAGTCCCTCGGGCATGAACACTGAAGCTTTCTTT
NA	TRBV7-7	NA	TRBJ2-2	CASSLVAGGATGELFF	TGTGCTAGCAGCTTAGTAGCCGGGGGAGCGACCGGGGAGCTGTTTTTT
TRBD2	TRBV4-2	NA	TRBJ2-7	CASSLIAGGSYEQYF	TGTGCCAGCAGCCTGATAGCGGGGGGCTCCTACGAGCAGTACTTC
NA	TRBV30	NA	TRBJ2-1	CAWSVQSKNEQFF	TGTGCCTGGAGTGTACAGTCTAAGAATGAGCAGTTCTTC
NA	TRBV2	few	TRBJ2-1	CASRRTVSNEQFF	TGTGCCAGCAGGAGGACAGTTTCCAATGAGCAGTTCTTC
NA	TRBV29-1	few	TRBJ2-2	CSVAGTNTGELFF	TGCAGCGTTGCAGGGACGAACACCGGGGAGCTGTTTTTT
TRBD2	TRBV6-4	many	TRBJ2-1	CASSDSTSGGDEQFF	TGTGCCAGCAGTGACTCGACTAGCGGGGGGGATGAGCAGTTCTTC
NA	TRBV12-3/TRBV12-4	NA	TRBJ2-3	CASSFDSDTQYF	TGTGCCAGCAGTTTTGACTCAGATACGCAGTATTTT
NA	TRBV5-1	NA	TRBJ2-1	CASSSPERDEQFF	TGCGCCAGCAGCTCCCCAGAGCGGGATGAGCAGTTCTTC
NA	TRBV5-1	NA	TRBJ2-3	CASSLGQISTDTQYF	TGCGCCAGCAGCTTGGGACAGATCAGCACAGATACGCAGTATTTT
NA	TRBV6-2/TRBV6-3	once	TRBJ2-5	CASSSPSWAVQYF	TGTGCCAGCAGTTCCCCCAGTTGGGCGGTCCAGTACTTC
NA	TRBV29-1	NA	TRBJ1-1	CSVGRGGNTEAFF	TGCAGTGTCGGACGGGGAGGGAACACTGAAGCTTTCTTT
TRBD2	TRBV6-5	NA	TRBJ2-7	CASSYSTTGGPEDEQYF	TGTGCCAGCAGTTACTCGACCACGGGGGGGCCGGAGGACGAGCAGTACTTC
NA	TRBV6-5	NA	TRBJ2-7	CASSLAAVLYEQYF	TGTGCCAGCAGTTTAGCGGCCGTCCTTTACGAGCAGTACTTC
NA	TRBV7-2	few	TRBJ2-1	CASSSGFPGSSYTEQFF	TGTGCCAGCAGCTCAGGATTCCCGGGGAGCTCCTACACTGAGCAGTTCTTC
NA	TRBV5-1	few	TRBJ1-3	CASSLAPRGWGRTGNTIYF	TGCGCCAGCAGCTTGGCCCCCCGGGGGTGGGGACGGACTGGAAACACCATATATTTT
TRBD2	TRBV4-1	NA	TRBJ2-1	CASSQDLAGSSYNEQFF	TGCGCCAGCAGCCAAGATCTAGCGGGGAGCTCCTACAATGAGCAGTTCTTC
NA	TRBV27	NA	TRBJ1-3	CASSLQGFSGNTIYF	TGTGCCAGCAGTTTACAAGGTTTTTCTGGAAACACCATATATTTT
NA	TRBV12-3/TRBV12-4	few	TRBJ1-2	CASSLDQGTYGYTF	TGTGCCAGCAGTTTAGATCAGGGTACCTATGGCTACACCTTC
NA	TRBV27	NA	TRBJ1-1	CASSSFQRGVNTEAFF	TGTGCCAGCAGTTCATTTCAAAGGGGAGTGAACACTGAAGCTTTCTTT
NA	TRBV7-9	few	TRBJ1-2	CASSLGMTQSNYGYTF	TGTGCCAGCAGCTTAGGGATGACACAGAGTAACTATGGCTACACCTTC
NA	TRBV4-1	few	TRBJ2-7	CASSQRGGENSYEQYF	TGCGCCAGCAGCCAGAGGGGCGGGGAAAACTCCTACGAGCAGTACTTC
NA	TRBV10-3	few	TRBJ1-1	CAISEPKANGDTEAFF	TGTGCCATCAGTGAACCTAAGGCGAATGGCGACACTGAAGCTTTCTTT
TRBD2	TRBV7-8	NA	TRBJ2-1	CASSLGRAGTITFSYNEQFF	TGTGCCAGCAGCTTAGGGCGAGCCGGGACTATAACCTTCTCCTACAATGAGCAGTTCTTC
NA	TRBV12-3/TRBV12-4	few	TRBJ2-1	CASTTSWDEQFF	TGTGCCAGCACCACTAGCTGGGATGAGCAGTTCTTC
NA	TRBV18	NA	TRBJ2-7	CASSPRTYEQYF	TGTGCCAGCTCACCCCGGACGTACGAGCAGTACTTC
NA	TRBV7-9	few	TRBJ1-2	CASSLGSRANYGYTF	TGTGCCAGCAGCTTAGGGTCCAGGGCTAACTATGGCTACACCTTC
NA	TRBV7-9	few	TRBJ1-2	CASSSPGQGGYTF	TGTGCCAGCAGCTCACCGGGACAAGGCGGCTACACCTTC
TRBD1	TRBV2	few	TRBJ2-5	CASCRTGGGQETQYF	TGTGCCAGCTGCCGGACAGGTGGCGGGCAAGAGACCCAGTACTTC